These T cell receptor beta chains were read from a single sample in a study of OX40 agonist ivuxolimab in advanced cancers. The data were produced by immunoSEQ multiplex PCR, yet TCRdb's version contains in-frame clones alone and is incomplete. The table shows 65,000 to 85,000 clones, with roughly 92% occurring only once. The material was CD4+ or CD8+ T cells sorted from blood, obtained in a trial of the OX40 agonist ivuxolimab. The receptors stem from an adult with an advanced solid tumor such as melanoma, head and neck, liver or kidney cancer. Each CDR3 is given without its conserved first and last residue. Each record gives: V gene, J gene, CDR3 protein.

>TRBV7-7|TRBJ2-1
ASSERGLREEQF
>TRBV5-1|TRBJ2-3
ASSQFPQPSGGTVDTQY
>TRBV4-1|TRBJ2-1
ASSQRRAGGMGEQF
>TRBV30|TRBJ1-6
AWSQIPAGNSPLH
>TRBV9|TRBJ2-1
ASSPRDSSYNEQF
>TRBV7-6|TRBJ2-1
ASSLGLGLRIEQF
>TRBV10-3|TRBJ2-2
AISLEGGELF
>TRBV5-1|TRBJ1-5
ASRENSSSYSNQPQH
>TRBV6-1|TRBJ2-3
ASRGQGMADTQY
>TRBV9|TRBJ2-1
ASSADSNEQF
>TRBV25-1|TRBJ2-2
ASSDPGQGNAGELF
>TRBV7-2|TRBJ1-3
ASSGQPGNTIY
>TRBV6-1|TRBJ2-7
ASSAPRRGFPYEQY
>TRBV5-1|TRBJ2-1
ASTWTGAFLEQF
>TRBV5-1|TRBJ2-3
ASYSGGSTDTQY
>TRBV7-2|TRBJ2-7
ASSLQGLSYEQY
>TRBV7-2|TRBJ1-4
ASSLPGSGKLF
>TRBV2|TRBJ1-1
ASQDSNTEAF
>TRBV19|TRBJ1-2
ASTLGGQGFHGYT
>TRBV20-1|TRBJ2-3
SAPNTDTQY
>TRBV15|TRBJ2-7
ATSRDRAGPREQY
>TRBV6-5|TRBJ1-5
ASSYSSGESNQPQH
>TRBV27|TRBJ1-5
ASRGLAQGVGQPQH
>TRBV2|TRBJ2-5
AVGGRETQY
>TRBV6-5|TRBJ1-3
ASSYRTHSGNTIY
>TRBV29-1|TRBJ2-7
SVLSGNYEQY
>TRBV9|TRBJ2-2
ASSVGTDPNTGELF
>TRBV5-1|TRBJ2-6
ASSIDSRRTGANVLT
>TRBV5-1|TRBJ2-5
ASSSRTGNGETQY
>TRBV21-1|TRBJ2-7
ASSKALRRGVFYEQY
>TRBV6-6|TRBJ2-1
ASSPDPGLGNEQF
>TRBV14|TRBJ1-2
ASSHPTTEGNGYT
>TRBV11-2|TRBJ2-7
ASSFGQSYEQY
>TRBV10-3|TRBJ2-1
AISESMGQGNSYNEQF
>TRBV9|NA
ASSPGTVVTYEQY
>TRBV2|TRBJ1-1
ANLKGLNTEAF
>TRBV5-6|TRBJ1-2
ASSSWGQVIYGYT
>TRBV30|TRBJ2-7
AWSSGLARSYEQY
>TRBV6-1|TRBJ2-3
ASRPTFRSVDTQY
>TRBV9|TRBJ1-2
ASSVSSYGYT
>TRBV5-4|TRBJ1-2
ASSLGTRQGDYGYT
>TRBV5-1|TRBJ2-3
ASKTSGSSDTQY
>TRBV5-1|TRBJ2-7
ASSLWSAGTSGGEQY
>TRBV6-4|TRBJ2-5
AMRARPQETQY
>TRBV5-6|TRBJ1-1
ASSFKENTEAF
>TRBV11-1|TRBJ1-5
ASSLYINQPQH
>TRBV11-2|TRBJ2-3
ASSLGVPRHTQY
>TRBV7-2|TRBJ1-4
ASSSSGTTNEKLF
>TRBV7-6|TRBJ2-7
ASSFYGGGAEEQY
>TRBV5-4|TRBJ2-7
ASSLRPSGTRTYEQY
>TRBV7-9|TRBJ1-1
ASSPRQGRTEAF
>TRBV5-4|TRBJ2-5
ASSLDPAGDQETQY
>TRBV30|TRBJ1-1
AWSVQHTEAF